Listed below are T cell receptor beta chains from one sample, sequenced in a study of post-analysis software for immune sequencing data. Each CDR3 protein is one row after TCRdb ran MiXCR on the PCR reads. The table lists about 430,000 distinct CDR3 sequences, approximately 37% of them singletons. The sample consisted of blood. Receptors were obtained from a girl under 10 years old with multiple sclerosis. Both conserved end residues are part of each CDR3. The order of the fields is D gene, V gene, clone size, J gene, CDR3 protein, CDR3 DNA. The D gene is left open where the match is weak. Clone sizes are given selectively: once, few, many, or a class where the clone is expanded.

-	TRBV7-8	few	TRBJ2-1	CASSLDTLRDPWHEQFF	TGTGCCAGCAGCCTAGATACTCTCCGGGACCCCTGGCATGAGCAGTTCTTC
-	TRBV20-1	-	TRBJ2-3	CSAFDREPATQYF	TGCAGTGCTTTTGACCGGGAGCCCGCTACGCAGTATTTT
TRBD1	TRBV4-1	few	TRBJ2-7	CASSQDGGWLGQSSHGTYEQYF	TGCGCCAGCAGCCAAGATGGTGGGTGGCTGGGACAGTCATCTCATGGGACCTACGAGCAGTACTTC
-	TRBV4-3	-	TRBJ2-1	CASSQEASYNEQFF	TGCGCCAGCAGCCAAGAAGCCTCCTACAATGAGCAGTTCTTC
TRBD2	TRBV20-1	-	TRBJ2-7	CSARAEGGGALYEQYF	TGCAGTGCTAGAGCAGAAGGCGGGGGGGCTCTATACGAGCAGTACTTC
TRBD1	TRBV27	few	TRBJ1-1	CASSRTGAMNTEAFF	TGTGCCAGCAGTCGGACAGGAGCCATGAACACTGAAGCTTTCTTT
TRBD1	TRBV27	few	TRBJ2-5	CASRRFPGQGRETQYF	TGTGCCAGCAGGCGCTTCCCGGGACAGGGGAGAGAGACCCAGTACTTC
-	TRBV5-1	few	TRBJ1-1	CASSLAPRGVDTEAFF	TGCGCCAGCAGCTTGGCTCCCAGGGGAGTGGACACTGAAGCTTTCTTT
-	TRBV5-1	-	TRBJ2-5	CASSTGQKETQYF	TGCGCCAGCAGCACCGGACAGAAAGAGACCCAGTACTTC
TRBD2	TRBV2	-	TRBJ2-7	CASSEASGSYEQYF	TGTGCCAGCAGTGAAGCTAGCGGGAGTTACGAGCAGTACTTC
-	TRBV28	-	TRBJ2-7	CASSSYSSEQYF	TGTGCCAGCAGTTCCTACAGCTCCGAGCAGTACTTC
TRBD2	TRBV12-3/TRBV12-4	-	TRBJ2-5	CASSQTSGPSYNEQYF	TGTGCCAGCAGCCAAACTAGCGGGCCATCCTACAATGAGCAGTACTTC
TRBD1	TRBV6-6	-	TRBJ2-7	CASSYIGQAYEQYF	TGTGCCAGCAGTTACATCGGACAGGCCTACGAGCAGTACTTC
-	TRBV4-1	-	TRBJ2-1	CASSQARASPSYNEQFF	TGCGCCAGCAGCCAAGCTCGGGCTAGCCCATCCTACAATGAGCAGTTCTTC
-	TRBV6-5	-	TRBJ1-5	CASSYWGGMGNFHQPQHF	TGTGCCAGCAGTTACTGGGGGGGCATGGGAAACTTCCATCAGCCCCAGCATTTT
TRBD1	TRBV6-5	few	TRBJ1-5	CASRRGTGDNQPQHF	TGTGCCAGCAGGCGTGGGACAGGGGACAATCAGCCCCAGCATTTT
-	TRBV20-1	-	TRBJ2-5	CSANRLVRETQYF	TGCAGTGCCAATAGACTAGTGCGGGAGACCCAGTACTTC
-	TRBV10-3	few	TRBJ2-3	CAISLAGTLDTQYF	TGTGCCATCAGTCTAGCCGGGACTTTGGATACGCAGTATTTT
-	TRBV7-6	-	TRBJ2-1	CASSLLRPEGSYNEQFF	TGTGCCAGCAGCTTACTTCGCCCTGAGGGCTCCTACAATGAGCAGTTCTTC
-	TRBV4-2	-	TRBJ2-5	CASSQGRYKQETQYF	TGTGCCAGCTCCCAGGGACGATACAAACAAGAGACCCAGTACTTC
-	TRBV5-1	-	TRBJ2-7	CASSPYLSAYLIAYEQYF	TGCGCCAGCAGCCCGTACCTCTCAGCTTACCTTATAGCCTACGAGCAGTACTTC
TRBD1	TRBV4-3	-	TRBJ2-1	CASSQRPGTGSYNEQFF	TGCGCCAGCAGCCAGCGACCCGGGACAGGGTCCTACAATGAGCAGTTCTTC
-	TRBV7-2	-	TRBJ1-2	CASSTLARGPTSYGYTF	TGTGCCAGCAGCACCCTGGCGAGGGGCCCGACATCCTATGGCTACACCTTC
-	TRBV7-2	few	TRBJ2-7	CASSWGGGETISYEQYF	TGTGCCAGCAGCTGGGGAGGTGGAGAGACAATCTCCTACGAGCAGTACTTC